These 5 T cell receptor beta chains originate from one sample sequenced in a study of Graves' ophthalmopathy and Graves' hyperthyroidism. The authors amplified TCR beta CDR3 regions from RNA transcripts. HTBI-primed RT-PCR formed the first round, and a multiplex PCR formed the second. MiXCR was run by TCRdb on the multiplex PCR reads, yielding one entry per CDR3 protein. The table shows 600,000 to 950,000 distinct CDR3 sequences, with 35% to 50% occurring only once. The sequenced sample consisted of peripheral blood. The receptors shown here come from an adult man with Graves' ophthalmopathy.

Here the CDR3 DNA reads TGTGCCAGCAGTTTAATGCAGTCCACTAACTATGGCTACACCTTC. Its protein is CASSLMQSTNYGYTF. This chain joins TRBV28 and TRBJ1-2; no clear D gene. The V gene lost 2 bases and the J gene lost 0 bases, with 10 bases spanning the gap. The length of the CDR3 is 15 residues. Germline values: CDR1 MDHEN, CDR2 SYDVKM.

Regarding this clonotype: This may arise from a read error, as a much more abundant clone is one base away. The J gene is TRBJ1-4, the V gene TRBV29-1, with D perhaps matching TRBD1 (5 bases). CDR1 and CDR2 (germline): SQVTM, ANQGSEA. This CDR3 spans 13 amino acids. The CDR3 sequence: CSATGSTNEELFF. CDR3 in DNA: TGCAGCGCAACAGGTTCAACTAATGAAGAACTGTTTTTT. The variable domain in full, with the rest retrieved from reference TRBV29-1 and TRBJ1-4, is SAVISQKPSRDICQRGTSLTIQCQVDSQVTMMFWYRQQPGQSLTLIATANQGSEATYESGFVIDKFPISRPNLTFSTLTVSNMSPEDSSIYLCSATGSTNEELFFGSGTQLSVL.

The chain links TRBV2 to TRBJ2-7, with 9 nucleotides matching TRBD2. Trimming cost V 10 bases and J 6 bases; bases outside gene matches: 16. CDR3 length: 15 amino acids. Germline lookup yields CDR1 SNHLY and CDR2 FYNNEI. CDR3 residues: CAITRTGVAGVEQYF. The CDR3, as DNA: TGTGCCATCACCAGGACCGGGGTAGCGGGGGTCGAGCAGTACTTC.

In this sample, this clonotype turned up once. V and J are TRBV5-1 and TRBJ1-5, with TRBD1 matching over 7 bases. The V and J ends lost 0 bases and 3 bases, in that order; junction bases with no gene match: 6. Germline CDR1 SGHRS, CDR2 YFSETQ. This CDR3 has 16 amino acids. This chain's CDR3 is CASSLGTGPPNQPQHF. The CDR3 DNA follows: TGCGCCAGCAGCTTGGGGACAGGACCCCCCAATCAGCCCCAGCATTTT.

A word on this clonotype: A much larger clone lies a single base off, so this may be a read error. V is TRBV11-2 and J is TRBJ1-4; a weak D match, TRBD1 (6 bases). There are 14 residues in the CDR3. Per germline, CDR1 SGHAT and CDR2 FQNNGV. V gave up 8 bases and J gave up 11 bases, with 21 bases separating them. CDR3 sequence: CASRSEWDTRKLFF. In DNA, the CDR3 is TGTGCCAGCCGCTCGGAATGGGACACCCGTAAACTGTTTTTT.